This passage covers 13 T cell receptor beta chains from one sample sequenced in a study of blood T cell repertoires in COVID-19. TCRdb keeps only in-frame clones here, not all; method: immunoSEQ multiplex PCR. The repertoire holds more than 80,000 clones, with around nine tenths as singletons. Material for sequencing was peripheral blood. These TCRs come from a woman in her sixties with COVID-19, enrolled during active disease.

The rearrangement uses TRBV30 and TRBJ1-5; the D is unclear. Germline V lookup: CDR1 GTSNPN, CDR2 SVGIG (reference sequence). CDR3 length: 13 amino acids. The ends were cut back, 2 bases at V and 4 bases at J, with 9 bases in the middle. CDR3 protein: CAWSTGWNQPQHF. As DNA, the CDR3 is TGTGCCTGGAGTACGGGTTGGAATCAGCCCCAGCATTTT.

This chain uses TRBV11-2 with TRBJ1-1; D possibly corresponds to TRBD1 (5 bases). V was cut by 5 bases and J by 0 bases, with 13 bases left in between. CDR3 size: 15 residues. Germline V CDR1 and CDR2: SGHAT, FQNNGV. The CDR3 here is CASSPIGVMNTEAFF. The CDR3 region has the DNA TGTGCCAGCAGCCCCATAGGGGTCATGAACACTGAAGCTTTCTTT.

This chain connects TRBV6-6 to TRBJ1-5, with unresolved D. Germline CDR1 MNHNY, CDR2 SVGAGI (reference sequence). The CDR3 is 15 amino acids. V lost 1 base, J lost 4 bases, and 11 bases lay in between. CDR3 bases: TGTGCCAGCAGTTACTACGGACGGGAGAATCAGCCCCAGCATTTT. Translation: CASSYYGRENQPQHF.

This sequence joins TRBV6-5 and TRBJ2-3; the match to TRBD2 covers 8 bases. Germline lookup yields CDR1 MNHEY and CDR2 SVGAGI. This CDR3 is built from 15 residues. The junction had 9 bases not matched to a gene; V was cut back by 5 bases and J by 5 bases. The CDR3 loop is CASSRSGGPIDTQYF. The CDR3 DNA is TGTGCCAGCAGTAGATCGGGGGGGCCTATAGATACGCAGTATTTT.

This clone was seen more than once but under ten times. This chain joins TRBV19 and TRBJ1-2, with D tentatively TRBD1 (6 bases). This CDR3 is built from 13 residues. From germline, CDR1 is LNHDA and CDR2 SQIVND (reference sequence). The germline V and J ends were trimmed by 6 bases and 5 bases, with 13 bases remaining between them. The CDR3 sequence: CASRRGGWYGYTF. CDR3 bases: TGTGCCAGTAGGAGGGGGGGTTGGTATGGCTACACCTTC. Full variable domain (missing parts from reference TRBV19 and TRBJ1-2): DGGITQSPKYLFRKEGQNVTLSCEQNLNHDAMYWYRQDPGQGLRLIYYSQIVNDFQKGDIAEGYSVSREKKESFPLTVTSAQKNPTAFYLCASRRGGWYGYTFGSGTRLTVV.

The chain carries TRBV6-6 and TRBJ1-1; 8 nucleotides line up with TRBD1. Germline V gene sequence: CDR1 MNHNY, CDR2 SVGAGI (reference sequence). Unmatched junction bases numbered 5, after V lost 6 bases and J lost 5 bases. The CDR3 sequence is 13 residues long. This chain's CDR3 is CASRQGVGTEAFF. The CDR3, as DNA: TGTGCCAGCAGACAGGGGGTAGGGACTGAAGCTTTCTTT.

This clone has a handful of counts. This chain connects TRBV24-1 to TRBJ2-3, with TRBD1 identical over 9 bases. Germline CDR1 reads KGHDR; CDR2 reads SFDVKD. The CDR3 has 16 amino acids. The V segment lost 4 bases and the J segment 4 bases; nucleotides outside the gene matches: 8. CDR3 sequence: CATSESWGQGADTQYF. CDR3 coding DNA: TGTGCCACCAGTGAATCTTGGGGACAGGGAGCAGATACGCAGTATTTT.

In DNA, the CDR3 is TGTGCCAGCAGCCAAGTGTGGGGGGGAAAGGATTCACCCCTCCACTTT. It translates to CASSQVWGGKDSPLHF. This rearrangement joins TRBV14 to TRBJ1-6; D may be TRBD1 (5 bases). The CDR3 totals 16 residues. V was cut by 1 base and J by 8 bases, with 15 bases left in between. Germline V gene data show CDR1 as SGHDN and CDR2 as FVKESK.

This chain links TRBV29-1 with TRBJ1-3; the D gene is possibly TRBD1 (6 bases). Trimming took 4 bases from V and 0 from J, leaving 13 bases between them. Germline values: CDR1 SQVTM, CDR2 ANQGSEA. This CDR3 has 15 residues. The CDR3 spells CSVARTGTSGNTIYF. The CDR3 DNA reads as TGCAGCGTTGCCCGAACAGGGACCTCTGGAAACACCATATATTTT.

This clone showed up just once. The CDR3 DNA sequence: TGCAGCTCCCCGGGGAACACTGAAGCTTTCTTT. This translates into CSSPGNTEAFF. The chain employs TRBV29-1 and TRBJ1-1; no clear D gene. Germline V CDR1 and CDR2: SQVTM, ANQGSEA. The CDR3 length is 11 residues. V was pared by 8 bases and J by 1 base, with 8 bases between.

The rearrangement uses TRBV6-5 and TRBJ2-3, with a tentative D call TRBD1 (5 bases). The CDR3 totals 12 residues. Trimming removed 6 bases at V and 5 bases at J, with 9 bases between. CDR1 MNHEY and CDR2 SVGAGI come from the germline V gene. As DNA, the CDR3 is TGTGCCAGCAGAGGTAGGGGAGATACGCAGTATTTT. Translation: CASRGRGDTQYF.

Details on this clone: Other DNA sequences of this sample code for an identical CDR3. This chain joins TRBV5-1 and TRBJ1-2; 9 bases fit TRBD1. V lost 4 bases, J lost 6 bases, and 4 bases stayed unmatched. The germline V gene encodes CDR1 SGHRS and CDR2 YFSETQ. This CDR3 has 13 amino acids. The CDR3 DNA reads as TGCGCCAGCAGCCTTGACAGGGGGGATGGCTACACCTTC. Protein product: CASSLDRGDGYTF. Together with reference TRBV5-1 and TRBJ1-2, the CDR3 gives the full variable domain: KAGVTQTPRYLIKTRGQQVTLSCSPISGHRSVSWYQQTPGQGLQFLFEYFSETQRNKGNFPGRFSGRQFSNSRSEMNVSTLELGDSALYLCASSLDRGDGYTFGSGTRLTVV.

This clone has more than one count but fewer than ten. V usage is TRBV4-3 and J usage is TRBJ2-7; D is ambiguous. The CDR3 covers 13 residues. V was cut by 4 bases and J by 1 base, with 8 bases left in between. CDR1 and CDR2 from the germline V gene are LGHNA and YSLEER. CDR3: CASSPTGSYEQYF. CDR3 coding DNA: TGCGCCAGCAGCCCGACGGGTTCCTACGAGCAGTACTTC.